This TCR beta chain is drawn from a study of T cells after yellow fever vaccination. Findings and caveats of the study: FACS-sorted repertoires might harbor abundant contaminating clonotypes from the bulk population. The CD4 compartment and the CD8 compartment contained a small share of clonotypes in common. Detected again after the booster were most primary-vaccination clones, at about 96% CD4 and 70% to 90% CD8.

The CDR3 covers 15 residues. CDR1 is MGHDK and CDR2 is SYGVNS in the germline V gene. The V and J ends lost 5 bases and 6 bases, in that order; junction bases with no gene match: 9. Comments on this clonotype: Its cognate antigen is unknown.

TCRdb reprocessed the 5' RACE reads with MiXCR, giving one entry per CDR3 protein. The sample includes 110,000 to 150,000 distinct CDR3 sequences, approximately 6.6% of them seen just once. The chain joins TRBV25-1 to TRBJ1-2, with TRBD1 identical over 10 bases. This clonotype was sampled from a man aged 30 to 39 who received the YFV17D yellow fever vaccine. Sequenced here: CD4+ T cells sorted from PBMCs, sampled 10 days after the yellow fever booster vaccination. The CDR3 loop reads CASSHPGQGLNGYTF. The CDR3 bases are TGTGCCAGCAGTCATCCGGGACAGGGGTTGAATGGCTACACCTTC.